This T cell receptor beta chain derives from a study of shared clonotypes between healthy human individuals. Study-wide findings and caveats: The diversity represented, both genetic and in exposure history, was limited by few donors.

Of note for this clone: What it binds is not known.

V was clipped by 8 bases and J by 4 bases, with 8 bases between them. CDR1 and CDR2 (germline): MDHEN, SYDVKM. This CDR3 has 11 amino acids. TCRdb's table, derived via immunoSEQ multiplex PCR, lists solely in-frame clones and lacks some. Of about 2.3 million clones listed, over 90% were seen once; the top ten hold about 0.39%. The chain carries TRBV28 and TRBJ1-2; D is ambiguous. Sequencing used naive CD4+ T cells from PBMCs. Noted subset: CD45RA+ positively selected. The receptor comes from a man aged 18-30 years in good health. Some clones in this sample may be carry-over from other donors' samples. CDR3 in amino acids: CASGIGYGYTF. Written as DNA, the CDR3 is TGTGCCAGCGGCATTGGCTATGGCTACACCTTC.